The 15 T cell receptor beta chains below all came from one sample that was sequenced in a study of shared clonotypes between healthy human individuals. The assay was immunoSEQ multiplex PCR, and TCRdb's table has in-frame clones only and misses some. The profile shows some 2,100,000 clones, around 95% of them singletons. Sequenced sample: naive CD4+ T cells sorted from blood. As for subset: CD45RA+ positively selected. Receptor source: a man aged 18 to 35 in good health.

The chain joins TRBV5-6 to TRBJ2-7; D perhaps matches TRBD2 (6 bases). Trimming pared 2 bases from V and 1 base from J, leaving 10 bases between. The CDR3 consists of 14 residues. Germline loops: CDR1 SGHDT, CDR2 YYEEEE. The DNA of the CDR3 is TGTGCCAGCAGCTTACCGGGGGATTCCTACGAGCAGTACTTC. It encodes CASSLPGDSYEQYF.

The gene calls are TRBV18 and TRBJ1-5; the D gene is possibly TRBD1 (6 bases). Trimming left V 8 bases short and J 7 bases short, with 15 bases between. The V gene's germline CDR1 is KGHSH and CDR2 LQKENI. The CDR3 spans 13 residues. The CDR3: CASADSLDQPQHF. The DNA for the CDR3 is TGTGCCAGCGCGGACAGTCTTGACCAGCCCCAGCATTTT.

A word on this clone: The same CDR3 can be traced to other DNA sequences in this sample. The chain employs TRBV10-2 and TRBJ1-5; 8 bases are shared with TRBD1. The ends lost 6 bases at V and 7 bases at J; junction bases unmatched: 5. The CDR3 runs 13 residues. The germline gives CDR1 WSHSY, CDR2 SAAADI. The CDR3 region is CASSGQGGQPQHF. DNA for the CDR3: TGCGCCAGCAGCGGACAGGGCGGCCAGCCCCAGCATTTT.

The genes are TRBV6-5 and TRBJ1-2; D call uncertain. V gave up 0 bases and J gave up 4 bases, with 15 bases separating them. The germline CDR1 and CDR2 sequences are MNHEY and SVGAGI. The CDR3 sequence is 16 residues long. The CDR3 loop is CASSYSSGTGAYGYTF. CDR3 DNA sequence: TGTGCCAGCAGTTACTCGAGTGGTACGGGAGCCTATGGCTACACCTTC.

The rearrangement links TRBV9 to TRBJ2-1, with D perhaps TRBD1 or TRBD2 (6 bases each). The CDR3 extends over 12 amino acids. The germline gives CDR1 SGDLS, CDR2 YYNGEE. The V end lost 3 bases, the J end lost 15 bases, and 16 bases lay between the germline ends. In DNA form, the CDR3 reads TGTGCCAGCAGCGCCCTTCGGGGGCGTTTGTTCTTC. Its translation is CASSALRGRLFF.

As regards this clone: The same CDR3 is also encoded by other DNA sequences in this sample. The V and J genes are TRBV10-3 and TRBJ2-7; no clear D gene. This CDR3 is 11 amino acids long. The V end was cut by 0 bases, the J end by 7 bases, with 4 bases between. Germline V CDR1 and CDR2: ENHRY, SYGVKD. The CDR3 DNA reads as TGTGCCATCAGTGAGTCCCGGGAGCAGTACTTC. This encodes CAISESREQYF.

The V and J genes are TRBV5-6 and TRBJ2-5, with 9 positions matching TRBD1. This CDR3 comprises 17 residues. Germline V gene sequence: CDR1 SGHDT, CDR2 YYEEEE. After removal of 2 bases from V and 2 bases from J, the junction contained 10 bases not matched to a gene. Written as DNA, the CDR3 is TGTGCCAGCAGCTTTTGGGGTCCGACAGGGGGACAAGAGACCCAGTACTTC. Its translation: CASSFWGPTGGQETQYF.

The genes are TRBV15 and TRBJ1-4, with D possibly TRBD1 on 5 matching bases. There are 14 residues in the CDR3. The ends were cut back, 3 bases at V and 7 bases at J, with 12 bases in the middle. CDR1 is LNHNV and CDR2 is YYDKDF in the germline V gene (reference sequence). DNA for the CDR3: TGTGCCACCAGCAGGGTTGGGGCGGGTGAAAAACTGTTTTTT. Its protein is CATSRVGAGEKLFF. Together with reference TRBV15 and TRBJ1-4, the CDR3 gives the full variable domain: DAMVIQNPRYQVTQFGKPVTLSCSQTLNHNVMYWYQQKSSQAPKLLFHYYDKDFNNEADTPDNFQSRRPNTSFCFLDIRSPGLGDTAMYLCATSRVGAGEKLFFGSGTQLSVL.

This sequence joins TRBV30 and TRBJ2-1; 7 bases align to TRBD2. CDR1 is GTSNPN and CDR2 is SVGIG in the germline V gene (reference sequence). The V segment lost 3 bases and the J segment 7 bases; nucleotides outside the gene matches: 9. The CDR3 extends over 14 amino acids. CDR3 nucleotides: TGTGCCTGGAGGAGGCTAGCGGCGGATAATGAGCAGTTCTTC. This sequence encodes CAWRRLAADNEQFF.

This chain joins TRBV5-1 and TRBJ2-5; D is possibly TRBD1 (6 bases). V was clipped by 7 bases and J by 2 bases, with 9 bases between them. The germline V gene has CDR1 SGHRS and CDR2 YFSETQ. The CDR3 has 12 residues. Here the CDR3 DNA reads TGCGCCAGCGGTGGACAGCAAGAGACCCAGTACTTC. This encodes CASGGQQETQYF.

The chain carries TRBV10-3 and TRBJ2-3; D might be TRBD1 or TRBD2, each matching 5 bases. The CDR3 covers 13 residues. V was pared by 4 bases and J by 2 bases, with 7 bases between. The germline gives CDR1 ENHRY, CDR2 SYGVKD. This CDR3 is CAISGDPTDTQYF. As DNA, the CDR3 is TGTGCCATCAGTGGGGACCCCACAGATACGCAGTATTTT.

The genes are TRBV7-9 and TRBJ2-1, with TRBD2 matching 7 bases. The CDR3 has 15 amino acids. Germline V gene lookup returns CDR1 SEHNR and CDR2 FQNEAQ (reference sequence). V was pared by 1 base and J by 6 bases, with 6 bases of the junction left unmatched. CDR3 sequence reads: CASSLELATPNEQFF. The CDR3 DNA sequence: TGTGCCAGCAGCTTAGAACTAGCGACACCCAATGAGCAGTTCTTC.

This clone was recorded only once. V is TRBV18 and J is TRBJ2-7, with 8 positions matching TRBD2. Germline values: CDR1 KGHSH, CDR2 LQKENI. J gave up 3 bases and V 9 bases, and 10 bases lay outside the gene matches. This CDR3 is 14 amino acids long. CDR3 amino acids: CASSGGRELYEQYF. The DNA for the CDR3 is TGTGCCAGTTCGGGGGGGCGCGAGCTCTACGAGCAGTACTTC.

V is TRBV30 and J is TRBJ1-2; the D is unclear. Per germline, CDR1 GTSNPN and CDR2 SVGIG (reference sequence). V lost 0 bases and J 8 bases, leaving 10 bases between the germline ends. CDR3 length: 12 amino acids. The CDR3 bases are TGTGCCTGGAGTGTAATCCAGCGCGGCTACACCTTC. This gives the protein CAWSVIQRGYTF.

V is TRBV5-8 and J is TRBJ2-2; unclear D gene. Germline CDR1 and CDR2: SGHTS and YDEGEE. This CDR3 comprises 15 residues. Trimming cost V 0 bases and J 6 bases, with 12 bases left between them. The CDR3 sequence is CASSLALSGPGELFF. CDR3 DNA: TGTGCCAGCAGCTTGGCCCTTTCTGGGCCCGGGGAGCTGTTTTTT.